The entry below gives a single T cell receptor (beta chain) sequence along with its context. The antigen is not known. PCR employed 60 Vbeta and 13 Jbeta primers. Assay used: immunoSEQ multiplex PCR; TCRdb lists only in-frame clones, some missing. The table shows a few hundred thousand clones, with over 70% occurring only once. The CDR3 length is 14 residues. The V gene end was trimmed by 2 bases and the J gene end by 6 bases; junction bases not matched to a gene: 5. Germline CDR1 is SGHRS and CDR2 is YFSETQ. This specimen comes from a study of cytomegalovirus exposure and HLA in healthy donors. Study as a whole: Ancestry clustering placed more than 80% of several hundred genotyped donors in the Caucasian-associated cluster.

Study observations and caveats: Associated with cytomegalovirus, according to the listing, were 150 to 200 TCR beta chains. Within an earlier analysis, most TCR beta V segments proved productive either about 87% or about 30% of the time.

This TCR derives from a woman in her sixties in good health and CMV-seropositive. Sequences were obtained from PBMCs. The chain joins TRBV5-1 to TRBJ1-5; TRBD1 agrees at 7 bases. Written as DNA, the CDR3 is TGCGCCAGCAGCTTCGACAGGGAGAGTCAGCCCCAGCATTTT. This gives the protein CASSFDRESQPQHF. Complete variable domain (other parts from reference TRBV5-1 and TRBJ1-5): KAGVTQTPRYLIKTRGQQVTLSCSPISGHRSVSWYQQTPGQGLQFLFEYFSETQRNKGNFPGRFSGRQFSNSRSEMNVSTLELGDSALYLCASSFDRESQPQHFGDGTRLSIL.